These T cell receptor beta chains were read from a single sample in a study of graft-versus-host responses after intestinal transplantation. Here immunoSEQ multiplex PCR was the method, and the copy in TCRdb shows in-frame clones only, minus some. The sample shows approximately 20,000 clones, around 80% of them seen only once. Sample: ileum tissue, taken 12 days after intestinal transplant. The source is a human patient who received an intestinal transplant, so some T cells may come from the graft donor. Both conserved end residues are part of each CDR3. D genes are given only for firm matches. Rows may omit the clone size; those that give it use once, few, many or a size class.

J gene: TRBJ1-6; V gene: TRBV7-9; D gene: TRBD1; clone size: few; CDR3 DNA: TGTGCCAGCAGCTGGGGGACAGGTTCACCCCTCCACTTT; CDR3 protein: CASSWGTGSPLHF
J gene: TRBJ2-7; V gene: TRBV7-2; D gene: TRBD2; clone size: .; CDR3 DNA: TGTGCCAGCAGCTTAGGATGGTCGGGACTAGCGGCCTACGAGCAGTACTTC; CDR3 protein: CASSLGWSGLAAYEQYF
J gene: TRBJ2-7; V gene: TRBV6-5; D gene: .; clone size: .; CDR3 DNA: TGTGCCAGCAGTTACTCGTCGGAGGCCACCAGCAACGAGCAGTACTTC; CDR3 protein: CASSYSSEATSNEQYF
J gene: TRBJ2-1; V gene: TRBV13; D gene: .; clone size: .; CDR3 DNA: TGTGCCAGCAGCTTAGAGGGGGGGCATGAGCAGTTCTTC; CDR3 protein: CASSLEGGHEQFF
J gene: TRBJ2-5; V gene: TRBV5-1; D gene: .; clone size: .; CDR3 DNA: TGCGCCAGCAGCTTGCTGCTGTACCCCCGGGAGACCCAGTACTTC; CDR3 protein: CASSLLLYPRETQYF
J gene: TRBJ2-1; V gene: TRBV7-7; D gene: .; clone size: .; CDR3 DNA: TGTGCTAGCAGCTTTGGAGGAACGGGTGAGCAGTTCTTC; CDR3 protein: CASSFGGTGEQFF
J gene: TRBJ1-5; V gene: TRBV28; D gene: .; clone size: once; CDR3 DNA: TGTGCCAGCAGTTTAGGCGGTTCACGAAATCAGCCCCAGCATTTT; CDR3 protein: CASSLGGSRNQPQHF
J gene: TRBJ2-1; V gene: TRBV6-4; D gene: TRBD2; clone size: .; CDR3 DNA: TGTGCCAGCAGTAGCGGGAGCTACAATGAGCAGTTCTTC; CDR3 protein: CASSSGSYNEQFF
J gene: TRBJ1-2; V gene: TRBV6-5; D gene: TRBD1; clone size: .; CDR3 DNA: TGTGCCAGCAGCCCAGGGGGGTATGGCTACACCTTC; CDR3 protein: CASSPGGYGYTF
J gene: TRBJ2-7; V gene: TRBV6-1; D gene: TRBD1; clone size: .; CDR3 DNA: TGTGCCAGCAGGCTTACCGGGACAGGGGGTGAGCAGTACTTC; CDR3 protein: CASRLTGTGGEQYF
J gene: TRBJ2-7; V gene: TRBV27; D gene: .; clone size: .; CDR3 DNA: TGTGCCCCGGCAGGCCCCCGGGGAGAGCAGTACTTC; CDR3 protein: CAPAGPRGEQYF
J gene: TRBJ2-7; V gene: TRBV6-1; D gene: .; clone size: .; CDR3 DNA: TGTGCCAGCAGTCCCCGGGAGAGGGAAGGCGAGCAGTACTTC; CDR3 protein: CASSPREREGEQYF
J gene: TRBJ2-1; V gene: TRBV5-1; D gene: TRBD2; clone size: once; CDR3 DNA: TGCGCCAGCAGCTTTCTACTAGCGGGGGCCAATGAGCAGTTCTTC; CDR3 protein: CASSFLLAGANEQFF
J gene: TRBJ2-7; V gene: TRBV27; D gene: TRBD2; clone size: .; CDR3 DNA: TGTGCCAGCAGTTCCTCTAAACACGGACTAGCGCCGAGTAGTCCAAACGAGCAGTACTTC; CDR3 protein: CASSSSKHGLAPSSPNEQYF
J gene: TRBJ2-1; V gene: TRBV5-6; D gene: TRBD2; clone size: .; CDR3 DNA: TGTGCCAGCAGCCCCGGCGGGGGAGAGCAGTTCTTC; CDR3 protein: CASSPGGGEQFF
J gene: TRBJ1-1; V gene: TRBV5-6; D gene: TRBD1; clone size: .; CDR3 DNA: TGTGCCAGCAGCTTGTATATTAGCAAGACAGGGGGTACGAACACTGAAGCTTTCTTT; CDR3 protein: CASSLYISKTGGTNTEAFF
J gene: TRBJ1-1; V gene: TRBV6-5; D gene: .; clone size: .; CDR3 DNA: TGTGCCACCTACGGGGTGTCAGAAGCTTTCTTT; CDR3 protein: CATYGVSEAFF
J gene: TRBJ2-5; V gene: TRBV10-3; D gene: TRBD1; clone size: .; CDR3 DNA: TGTGCCATCAGTGGGTTAGGACAGGGGAGGGGAGAGACCCAGTACTTC; CDR3 protein: CAISGLGQGRGETQYF
J gene: TRBJ1-2; V gene: TRBV19; D gene: TRBD1; clone size: .; CDR3 DNA: TGTGCCAGTAGTATAAACAGGGGCTATGGCTACACCTTC; CDR3 protein: CASSINRGYGYTF
J gene: TRBJ1-3; V gene: TRBV18; D gene: .; clone size: .; CDR3 DNA: TGTGCCAGCTCACCCAGTATCAGGGTTTCGGGAAACACCATATATTTT; CDR3 protein: CASSPSIRVSGNTIYF
J gene: TRBJ2-7; V gene: TRBV6-5; D gene: TRBD2; clone size: .; CDR3 DNA: TGTGCCAGCAGTCGGGGACTAGCGGCCTACGAGCAGTACTTC; CDR3 protein: CASSRGLAAYEQYF
J gene: TRBJ2-7; V gene: TRBV6-6; D gene: .; clone size: once; CDR3 DNA: TGTGCCAGCAGTTACACTCCTAACTCCTACGAGCAGTACTTC; CDR3 protein: CASSYTPNSYEQYF
J gene: TRBJ2-2; V gene: TRBV19; D gene: TRBD1; clone size: .; CDR3 DNA: TGTGCCAGTAGTATGACAGGGACCGGGGAGCTGTTTTTT; CDR3 protein: CASSMTGTGELFF
J gene: TRBJ1-2; V gene: TRBV4-1; D gene: .; clone size: .; CDR3 DNA: TGCGCCAGCAGCCAAGATCACAATCTCTATGGCTACACCTTC; CDR3 protein: CASSQDHNLYGYTF
J gene: TRBJ2-2; V gene: TRBV15; D gene: TRBD2; clone size: .; CDR3 DNA: TGTGCCACCAGCAGAGGTGGCGGGAGGGCCTGGGGGGAGCTGTTTTTT; CDR3 protein: CATSRGGGRAWGELFF
J gene: TRBJ2-5; V gene: TRBV9; D gene: TRBD2; clone size: .; CDR3 DNA: TGTGCCAGCAGCACTCAACTAGCGGGGGCCCAAGAGACCCAGTACTTC; CDR3 protein: CASSTQLAGAQETQYF
J gene: TRBJ2-3; V gene: TRBV11-3; D gene: .; clone size: .; CDR3 DNA: TGTGCCAGCAGCTTAGCGACAGACACAGATACGCAGTATTTT; CDR3 protein: CASSLATDTDTQYF
J gene: TRBJ2-1; V gene: TRBV9; D gene: TRBD2; clone size: .; CDR3 DNA: TGTGCCAGCAGCCCCCAACCGGGACTAGCGGACAATGAGCAGTTCTTC; CDR3 protein: CASSPQPGLADNEQFF
J gene: TRBJ1-4; V gene: TRBV7-3; D gene: TRBD1; clone size: .; CDR3 DNA: TGTGCCAGCAGCTTAGCCACAGGGGGCGGGTACCGTAGGAGTGAAAAACTGTTTTTT; CDR3 protein: CASSLATGGGYRRSEKLFF
J gene: TRBJ2-1; V gene: TRBV2; D gene: TRBD2; clone size: few; CDR3 DNA: TGTGCCAGCAGTGAAGAGAAGGGGCTAGCGGGGGGCTCCTACAATGAGCAGTTCTTC; CDR3 protein: CASSEEKGLAGGSYNEQFF
J gene: TRBJ2-3; V gene: TRBV7-9; D gene: TRBD1; clone size: .; CDR3 DNA: TGTGCCAGCGGACAGGGAACAGATACGCAGTATTTT; CDR3 protein: CASGQGTDTQYF
J gene: TRBJ2-7; V gene: TRBV7-2; D gene: TRBD1; clone size: .; CDR3 DNA: TGTGCCAGCAGCTTATATTGGGACAGGGTCTACGAGCAGTACTTC; CDR3 protein: CASSLYWDRVYEQYF
J gene: TRBJ2-1; V gene: TRBV4-1; D gene: .; clone size: .; CDR3 DNA: TGCGCCAGCAGCCAAGATTCGGAGGGGAGGCCCCCCCGGTGGAATGAGCAGTTCTTC; CDR3 protein: CASSQDSEGRPPRWNEQFF
J gene: TRBJ2-1; V gene: TRBV2; D gene: TRBD1; clone size: .; CDR3 DNA: TGTGCCAGCGGGGGACAGGGGAATGAGCAGTTCTTC; CDR3 protein: CASGGQGNEQFF
J gene: TRBJ2-1; V gene: TRBV29-1; D gene: .; clone size: .; CDR3 DNA: TGCAGCGTTAACAGGGACTCCTACAATGAGCAGTTCTTC; CDR3 protein: CSVNRDSYNEQFF
J gene: TRBJ1-1; V gene: TRBV5-1; D gene: TRBD1; clone size: .; CDR3 DNA: TGCGCCAGCAGGATGACAGGGGGTGGGGGCACTGAAGCTTTCTTT; CDR3 protein: CASRMTGGGGTEAFF
J gene: TRBJ2-5; V gene: TRBV15; D gene: TRBD2; clone size: .; CDR3 DNA: TGTGCCACCCAAGCCTTTTCGGGAGGGCCTTGGGGAGAGACCCAGTACTTC; CDR3 protein: CATQAFSGGPWGETQYF
J gene: TRBJ2-1; V gene: TRBV27; D gene: .; clone size: few; CDR3 DNA: TGTGCCAGCAGTTGGTCTGGCAGTTACAATGAGCAGTTCTTC; CDR3 protein: CASSWSGSYNEQFF
J gene: TRBJ2-7; V gene: TRBV5-4; D gene: .; clone size: .; CDR3 DNA: TGTGCCAGCAGCTTGGCCCCCTATCGAGCCTACGAGCAGTACTTC; CDR3 protein: CASSLAPYRAYEQYF
J gene: TRBJ1-2; V gene: TRBV6-5; D gene: .; clone size: .; CDR3 DNA: TGTGCCAGCAGTTACTCGAACGATTGGGAGGGCTACACCTTC; CDR3 protein: CASSYSNDWEGYTF
J gene: TRBJ1-2; V gene: TRBV6-1; D gene: .; clone size: once; CDR3 DNA: TGTGCCAGCAGGGGACTTCAGGGAAACTATGGCTACACCTTC; CDR3 protein: CASRGLQGNYGYTF
J gene: TRBJ2-1; V gene: TRBV4-2; D gene: TRBD2; clone size: .; CDR3 DNA: TGTGCCAGCAGCCAAGATTGGCTAGCGGGGGGATACAATGAGCAGTTCTTC; CDR3 protein: CASSQDWLAGGYNEQFF
J gene: TRBJ2-5; V gene: TRBV15; D gene: .; clone size: .; CDR3 DNA: TGTGCCACCAGCAGAGATCGGGGGATGGAGACCCAGTACTTC; CDR3 protein: CATSRDRGMETQYF
J gene: TRBJ2-1; V gene: TRBV6-4; D gene: .; clone size: .; CDR3 DNA: TGTGCCAGCAGTGAATTAGGCGGGGAGCATGAGCAGTTCTTC; CDR3 protein: CASSELGGEHEQFF
J gene: TRBJ2-3; V gene: TRBV7-2; D gene: .; clone size: .; CDR3 DNA: TGTGCCAGCAGCTTAAGATCAGGGGTCGTTCGTTTT; CDR3 protein: CASSLRSGVVRF
J gene: TRBJ2-7; V gene: TRBV2; D gene: .; clone size: .; CDR3 DNA: TGTGCCGTCTCCGGGGGCGAGCAGTACTTC; CDR3 protein: CAVSGGEQYF
J gene: TRBJ1-6; V gene: TRBV21-1; D gene: .; clone size: .; CDR3 DNA: TGTGCCAGCGGCGGGGGGGGAATACCCCTCCACTTT; CDR3 protein: CASGGGGIPLHF
J gene: TRBJ1-2; V gene: TRBV5-6; D gene: .; clone size: .; CDR3 DNA: TGTGCCAGCAGCCGTATGCGCGGCCCAGGCTACACCTTC; CDR3 protein: CASSRMRGPGYTF
J gene: TRBJ2-7; V gene: TRBV9; D gene: TRBD1; clone size: once; CDR3 DNA: TGTGCCAGCAGCCCGGGGACAGCGTCCTACGAGCAGTACTTC; CDR3 protein: CASSPGTASYEQYF
J gene: TRBJ1-1; V gene: TRBV2; D gene: .; clone size: .; CDR3 DNA: TGTGCCAGCAGCAACCCCAGGGTGGGTACTGAAGCTTTCTTT; CDR3 protein: CASSNPRVGTEAFF
J gene: TRBJ1-4; V gene: TRBV9; D gene: TRBD1; clone size: .; CDR3 DNA: TGTGCCAGCAGCGTAGGTCCCAGGGGGGAAAATGAAAAACTGTTTTTT; CDR3 protein: CASSVGPRGENEKLFF
J gene: TRBJ1-4; V gene: TRBV11-3; D gene: .; clone size: .; CDR3 DNA: TGTGCCAGCAGCTTTGGACTAAAAGGGGAAAAACTGTTTTTT; CDR3 protein: CASSFGLKGEKLFF
J gene: TRBJ2-2; V gene: TRBV5-4; D gene: .; clone size: .; CDR3 DNA: TGTGCCAGCACCCGGGGGGGACAGGGTTCTGCCGGGGAGCTGTTTTTT; CDR3 protein: CASTRGGQGSAGELFF
J gene: TRBJ2-7; V gene: TRBV13; D gene: TRBD1; clone size: .; CDR3 DNA: TGTGCCAGCAGTGATCCGACAGGGATAAGCTCCTACGAGCAGTACTTC; CDR3 protein: CASSDPTGISSYEQYF
J gene: TRBJ2-7; V gene: TRBV7-9; D gene: TRBD1; clone size: .; CDR3 DNA: TGTGCCAGCAGCCGTCAGGGACAGCCCTCCTACGAGCAGTACTTC; CDR3 protein: CASSRQGQPSYEQYF
J gene: TRBJ2-3; V gene: TRBV6-1; D gene: TRBD2; clone size: .; CDR3 DNA: TGTGCCAGCAGTGAAGGGCCAGCGGGGAGCACAGATACGCAGTATTTT; CDR3 protein: CASSEGPAGSTDTQYF